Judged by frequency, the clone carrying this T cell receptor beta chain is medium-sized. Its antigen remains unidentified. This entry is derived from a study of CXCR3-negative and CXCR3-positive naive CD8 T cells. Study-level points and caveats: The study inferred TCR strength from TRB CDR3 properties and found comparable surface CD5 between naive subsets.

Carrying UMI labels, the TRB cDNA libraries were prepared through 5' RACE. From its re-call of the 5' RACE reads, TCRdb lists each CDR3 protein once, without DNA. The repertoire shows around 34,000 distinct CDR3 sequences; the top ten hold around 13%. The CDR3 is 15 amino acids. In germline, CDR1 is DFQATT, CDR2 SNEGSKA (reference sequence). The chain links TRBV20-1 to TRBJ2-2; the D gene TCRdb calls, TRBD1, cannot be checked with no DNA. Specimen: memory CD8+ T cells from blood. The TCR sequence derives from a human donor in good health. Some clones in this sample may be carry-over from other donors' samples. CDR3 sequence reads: CSARDPGRETGELFF.